The present T cell receptor (beta chain) was sequenced within a study of cytomegalovirus exposure and HLA in healthy donors. Notes on the study in general: A later analysis revealed that TCR association rates differed between HLA loci, peaking at DRB1 and bottoming out at HLA-C. Overall, about 160 TCR beta chains were annotated as cytomegalovirus-associated.

This CDR3 comprises 15 residues. V lost 6 bases and J 5 bases, leaving 16 bases between the germline ends. Germline CDR1 and CDR2: MNHEY and SMNVEV (reference sequence). For this clone: Its antigen is not known.

60 Vbeta and 13 Jbeta primers were used in PCR. Profiled with immunoSEQ multiplex PCR; TCRdb holds only in-frame clones, not every one. The top ten clones hold under 2.5% of a sample with approximately 150,000 clones, 65% to 75% of them seen once. Donors had nominal health at sampling but likely had unrecorded immune exposures. Sequences were obtained from PBMCs. The chain employs TRBV27 and TRBJ2-2, with D possibly being TRBD1 (6 bases). The receptor was isolated from a human donor in good health. The CDR3 DNA is TGTGCCAGCAGCTCGTATGGACAGATTACCGGGGAGCTGTTTTTT. It yields the protein CASSSYGQITGELFF.